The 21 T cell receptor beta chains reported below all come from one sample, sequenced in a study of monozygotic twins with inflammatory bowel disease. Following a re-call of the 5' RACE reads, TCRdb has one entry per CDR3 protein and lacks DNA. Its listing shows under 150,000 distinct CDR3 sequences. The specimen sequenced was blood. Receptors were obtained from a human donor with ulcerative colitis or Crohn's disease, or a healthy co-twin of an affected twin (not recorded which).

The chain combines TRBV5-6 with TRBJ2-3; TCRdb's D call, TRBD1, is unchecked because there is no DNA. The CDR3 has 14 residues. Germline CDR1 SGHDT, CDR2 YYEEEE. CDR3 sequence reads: CASSPDRVVDTQYF.

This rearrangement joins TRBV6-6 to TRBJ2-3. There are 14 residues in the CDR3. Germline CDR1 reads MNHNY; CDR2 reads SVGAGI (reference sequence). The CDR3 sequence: CASNYQSQADTQYF.

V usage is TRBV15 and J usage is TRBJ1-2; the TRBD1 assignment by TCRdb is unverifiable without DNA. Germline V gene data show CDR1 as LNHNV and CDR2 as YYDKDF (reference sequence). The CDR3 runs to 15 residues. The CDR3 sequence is CATSAPEQSNYGYTF.

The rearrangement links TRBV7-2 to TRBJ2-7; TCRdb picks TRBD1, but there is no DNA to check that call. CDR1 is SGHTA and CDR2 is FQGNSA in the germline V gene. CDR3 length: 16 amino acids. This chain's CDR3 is CASSLLLGQGSYEQYF.

The CDR3 is CASSQDHQPWGNQPQHF. The rearrangement links TRBV4-3 to TRBJ1-5. Per the germline V gene, CDR1 is LGHNA and CDR2 is YSLEER. The CDR3 totals 17 residues.

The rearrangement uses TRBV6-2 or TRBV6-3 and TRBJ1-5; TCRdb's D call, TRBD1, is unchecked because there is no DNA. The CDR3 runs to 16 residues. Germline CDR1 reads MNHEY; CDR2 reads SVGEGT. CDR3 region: CASRSWRGTWNQPQHF.

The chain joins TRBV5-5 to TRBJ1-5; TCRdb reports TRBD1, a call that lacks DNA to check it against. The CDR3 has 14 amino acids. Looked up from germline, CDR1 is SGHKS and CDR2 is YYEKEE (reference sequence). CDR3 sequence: CASSWDRGNQPQHF.

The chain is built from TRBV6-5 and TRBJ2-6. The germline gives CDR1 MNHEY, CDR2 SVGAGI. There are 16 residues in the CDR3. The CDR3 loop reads CASSYLTDSGANVLTF.

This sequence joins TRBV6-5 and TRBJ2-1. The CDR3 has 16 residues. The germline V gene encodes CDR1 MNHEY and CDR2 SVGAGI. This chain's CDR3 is CASSYSPGGSYNEQFF.

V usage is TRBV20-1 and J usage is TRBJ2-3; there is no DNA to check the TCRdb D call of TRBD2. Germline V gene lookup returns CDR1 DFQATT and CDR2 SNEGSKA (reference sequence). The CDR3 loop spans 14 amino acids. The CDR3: CSARSGGAVDTQYF.

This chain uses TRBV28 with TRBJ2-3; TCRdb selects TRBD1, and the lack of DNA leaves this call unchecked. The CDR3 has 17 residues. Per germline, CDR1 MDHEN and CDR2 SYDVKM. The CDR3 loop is CASSFDWDRSSTDTQYF. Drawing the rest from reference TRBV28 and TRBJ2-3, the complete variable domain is DVKVTQSSRYLVKRTGEKVFLECVQDMDHENMFWYRQDPGLGLRLIYFSYDVKMKEKGDIPEGYSVSREKKERFSLILESASTNQTSMYLCASSFDWDRSSTDTQYFGPGTRLTVL.

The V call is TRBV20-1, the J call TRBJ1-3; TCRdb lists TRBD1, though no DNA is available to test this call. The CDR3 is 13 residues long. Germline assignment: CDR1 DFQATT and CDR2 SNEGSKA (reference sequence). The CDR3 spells CSAREQGPNTIYF.

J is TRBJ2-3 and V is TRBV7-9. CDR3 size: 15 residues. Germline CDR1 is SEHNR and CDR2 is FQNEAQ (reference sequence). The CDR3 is CASSVVRRGTDTQYF.

CDR3 amino acids: CASSLLGLAGVYQETQYF. V gene TRBV5-1 combines with J gene TRBJ2-5; TCRdb outputs TRBD2, but without DNA this stays unchecked. The CDR3 runs to 18 residues. Germline CDR1 and CDR2: SGHRS and YFSETQ. The full variable domain, rest sourced from reference TRBV5-1 and TRBJ2-5, is KAGVTQTPRYLIKTRGQQVTLSCSPISGHRSVSWYQQTPGQGLQFLFEYFSETQRNKGNFPGRFSGRQFSNSRSEMNVSTLELGDSALYLCASSLLGLAGVYQETQYFGPGTRLLVL.

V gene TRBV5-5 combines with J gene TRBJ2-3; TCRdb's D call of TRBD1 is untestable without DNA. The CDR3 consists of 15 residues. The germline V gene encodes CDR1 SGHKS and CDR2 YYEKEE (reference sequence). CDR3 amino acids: CASSFGPPGADTQYF.

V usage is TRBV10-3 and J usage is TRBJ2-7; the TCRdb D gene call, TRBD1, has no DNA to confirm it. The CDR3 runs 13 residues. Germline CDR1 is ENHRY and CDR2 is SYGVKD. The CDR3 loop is CAISVGRAYEQYF.

CDR3 residues: CASSSPGQGYNEQFF. This chain joins TRBV5-1 and TRBJ2-1; TCRdb picks TRBD1, but there is no DNA to check that call. CDR1 SGHRS and CDR2 YFSETQ come from the germline V gene. The CDR3 totals 15 residues.

The CDR3 loop is CASRPGTGTFNEQFF. The chain joins TRBV18 to TRBJ2-1; checking the TCRdb D call of TRBD1 is not possible without DNA. The CDR3 sequence is 15 residues long. The germline gives CDR1 KGHSH, CDR2 LQKENI.

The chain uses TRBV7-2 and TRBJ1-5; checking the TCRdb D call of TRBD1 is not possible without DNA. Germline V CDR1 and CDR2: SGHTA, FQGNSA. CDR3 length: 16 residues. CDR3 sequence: CASSLESPGQGQPQHF.

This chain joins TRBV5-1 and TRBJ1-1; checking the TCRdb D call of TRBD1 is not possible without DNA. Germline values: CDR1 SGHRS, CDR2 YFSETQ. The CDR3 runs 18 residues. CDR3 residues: CASSRGGGQGAGNTEAFF.

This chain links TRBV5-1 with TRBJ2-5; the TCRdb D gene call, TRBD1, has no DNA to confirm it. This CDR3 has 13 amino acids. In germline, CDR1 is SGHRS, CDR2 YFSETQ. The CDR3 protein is CASGGTDQETQYF.